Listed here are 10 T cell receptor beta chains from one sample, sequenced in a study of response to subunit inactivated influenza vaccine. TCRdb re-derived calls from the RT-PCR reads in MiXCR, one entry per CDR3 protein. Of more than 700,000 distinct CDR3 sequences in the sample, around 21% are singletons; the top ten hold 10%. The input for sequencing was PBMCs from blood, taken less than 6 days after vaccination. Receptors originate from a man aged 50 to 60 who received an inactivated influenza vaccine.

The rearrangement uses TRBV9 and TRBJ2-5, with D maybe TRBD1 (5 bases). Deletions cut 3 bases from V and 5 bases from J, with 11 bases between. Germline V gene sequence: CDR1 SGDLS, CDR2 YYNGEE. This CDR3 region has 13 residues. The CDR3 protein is CASSAQDGETQYF. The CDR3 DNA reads TGTGCCAGCAGCGCACAGGACGGGGAGACCCAGTACTTC.

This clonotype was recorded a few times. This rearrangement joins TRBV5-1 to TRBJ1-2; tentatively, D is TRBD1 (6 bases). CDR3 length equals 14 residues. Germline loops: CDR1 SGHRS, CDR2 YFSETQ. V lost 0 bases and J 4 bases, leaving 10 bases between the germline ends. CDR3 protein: CASSLGGRSYGYTF. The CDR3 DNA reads TGCGCCAGCAGCTTGGGGGGGCGAAGCTATGGCTACACCTTC. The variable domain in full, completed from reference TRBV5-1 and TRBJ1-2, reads KAGVTQTPRYLIKTRGQQVTLSCSPISGHRSVSWYQQTPGQGLQFLFEYFSETQRNKGNFPGRFSGRQFSNSRSEMNVSTLELGDSALYLCASSLGGRSYGYTFGSGTRLTVV.

DNA for the CDR3: TGTGCCAGCAGTATGCAGGCGGGAAACACTGAAGCTTTCTTT. Protein sequence: CASSMQAGNTEAFF. The chain is built from TRBV6-2 or TRBV6-3 and TRBJ1-1; no clear D. The CDR3 is made up of 14 amino acids. The germline gives CDR1 MNHEY, CDR2 SVGEGT. Trimming removed 5 bases from V and 2 bases from J, with 12 bases in between.

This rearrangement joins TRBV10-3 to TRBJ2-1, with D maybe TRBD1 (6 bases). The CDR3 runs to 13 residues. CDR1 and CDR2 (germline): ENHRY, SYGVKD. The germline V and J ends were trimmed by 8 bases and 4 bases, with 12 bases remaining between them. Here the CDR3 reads CAIRTESYNEQFF. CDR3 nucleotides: TGTGCCATCCGGACAGAATCTTACAATGAGCAGTTCTTC.

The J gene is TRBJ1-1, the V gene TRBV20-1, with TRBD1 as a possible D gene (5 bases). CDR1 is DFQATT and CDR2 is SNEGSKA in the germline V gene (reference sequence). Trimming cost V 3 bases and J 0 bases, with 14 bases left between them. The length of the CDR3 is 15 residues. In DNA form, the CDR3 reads TGCAGTGCTAGTAGATCTGGCAGGGTGAACACTGAAGCTTTCTTT. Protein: CSASRSGRVNTEAFF.

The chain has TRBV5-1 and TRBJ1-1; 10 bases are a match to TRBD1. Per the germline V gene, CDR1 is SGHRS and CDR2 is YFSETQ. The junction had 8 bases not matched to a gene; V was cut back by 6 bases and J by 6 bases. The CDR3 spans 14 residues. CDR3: CASTTGTGVAEAFF. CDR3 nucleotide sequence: TGCGCCAGCACCACGGGGACAGGGGTAGCTGAAGCTTTCTTT.

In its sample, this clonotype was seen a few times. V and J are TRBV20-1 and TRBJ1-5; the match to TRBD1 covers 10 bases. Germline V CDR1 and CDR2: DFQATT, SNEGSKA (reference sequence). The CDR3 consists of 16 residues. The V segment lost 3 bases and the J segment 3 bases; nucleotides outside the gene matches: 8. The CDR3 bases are TGCAGTGCTAGGTCAGGACAGGGGGGTTTCAATCAGCCCCAGCATTTT. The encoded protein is CSARSGQGGFNQPQHF.

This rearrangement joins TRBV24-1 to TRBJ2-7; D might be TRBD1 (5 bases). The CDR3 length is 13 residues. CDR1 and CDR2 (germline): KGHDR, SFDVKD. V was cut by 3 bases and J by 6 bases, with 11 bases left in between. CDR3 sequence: CATSDNRISEQYF. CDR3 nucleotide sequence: TGTGCCACCAGTGATAACAGGATCAGCGAGCAGTACTTC.

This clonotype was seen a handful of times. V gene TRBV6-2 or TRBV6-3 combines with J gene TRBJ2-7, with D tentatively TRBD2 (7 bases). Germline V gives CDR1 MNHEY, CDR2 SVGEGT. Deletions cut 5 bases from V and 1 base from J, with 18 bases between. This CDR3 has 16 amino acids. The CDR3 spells CASSTWGSGTSYEQYF. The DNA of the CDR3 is TGTGCCAGCAGTACCTGGGGGAGCGGGACATCCTACGAGCAGTACTTC.

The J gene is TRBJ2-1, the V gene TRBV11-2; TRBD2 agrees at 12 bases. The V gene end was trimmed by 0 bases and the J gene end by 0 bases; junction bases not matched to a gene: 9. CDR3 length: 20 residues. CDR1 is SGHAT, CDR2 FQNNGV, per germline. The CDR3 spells CASSLETSGSWGSSYNEQFF. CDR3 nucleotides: TGTGCCAGCAGCTTAGAGACTAGCGGGAGTTGGGGAAGCTCCTACAATGAGCAGTTCTTC.